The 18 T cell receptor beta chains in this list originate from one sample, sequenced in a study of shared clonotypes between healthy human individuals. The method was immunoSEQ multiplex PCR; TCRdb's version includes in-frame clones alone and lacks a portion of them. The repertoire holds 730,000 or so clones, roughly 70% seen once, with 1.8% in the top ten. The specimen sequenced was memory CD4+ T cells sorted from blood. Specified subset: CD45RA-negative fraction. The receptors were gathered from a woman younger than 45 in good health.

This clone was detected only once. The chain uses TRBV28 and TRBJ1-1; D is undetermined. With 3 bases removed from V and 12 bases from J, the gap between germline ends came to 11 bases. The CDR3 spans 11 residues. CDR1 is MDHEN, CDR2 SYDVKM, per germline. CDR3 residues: CASSLQFTTFF. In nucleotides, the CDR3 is TGTGCCAGCAGTTTGCAGTTTACGACTTTCTTT.

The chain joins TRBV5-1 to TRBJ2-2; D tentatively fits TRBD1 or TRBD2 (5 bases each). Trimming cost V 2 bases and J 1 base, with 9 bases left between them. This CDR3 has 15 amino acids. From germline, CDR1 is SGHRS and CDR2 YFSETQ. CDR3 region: CASSFEGLNTGELFF. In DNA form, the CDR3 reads TGCGCCAGCAGCTTTGAGGGGTTGAACACCGGGGAGCTGTTTTTT.

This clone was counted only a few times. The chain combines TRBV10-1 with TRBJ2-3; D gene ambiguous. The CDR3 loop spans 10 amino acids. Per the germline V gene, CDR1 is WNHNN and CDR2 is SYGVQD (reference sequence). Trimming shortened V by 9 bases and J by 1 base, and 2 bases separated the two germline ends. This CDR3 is CARGTDTQYF. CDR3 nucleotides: TGCGCCAGGGGCACAGATACGCAGTATTTT.

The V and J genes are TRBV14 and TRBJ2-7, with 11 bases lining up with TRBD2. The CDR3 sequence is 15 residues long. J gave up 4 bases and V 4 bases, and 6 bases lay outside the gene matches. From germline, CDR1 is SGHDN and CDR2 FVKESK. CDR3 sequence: CASSLGLAGNYEQYF. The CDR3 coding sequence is TGTGCCAGCAGCCTCGGACTAGCGGGTAATTACGAGCAGTACTTC.

CDR3 loop: CASSLGGLANTGELFF. The CDR3 DNA sequence: TGTGCCAGCAGTCTAGGGGGACTAGCGAACACCGGGGAGCTGTTTTTT. The J gene is TRBJ2-2, the V gene TRBV2; TRBD2 agrees at 8 bases. Unmatched junction bases numbered 5, after V lost 5 bases and J lost 0 bases. From germline, CDR1 is SNHLY and CDR2 FYNNEI. This CDR3 region has 16 residues.

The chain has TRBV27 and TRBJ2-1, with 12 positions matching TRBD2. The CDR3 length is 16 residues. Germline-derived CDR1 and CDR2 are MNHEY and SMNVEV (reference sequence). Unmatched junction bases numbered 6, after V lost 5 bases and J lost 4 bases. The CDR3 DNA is TGTGCCAGCAGTGCAACTAGCGGGAGGTTTTACAATGAGCAGTTCTTC. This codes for CASSATSGRFYNEQFF.

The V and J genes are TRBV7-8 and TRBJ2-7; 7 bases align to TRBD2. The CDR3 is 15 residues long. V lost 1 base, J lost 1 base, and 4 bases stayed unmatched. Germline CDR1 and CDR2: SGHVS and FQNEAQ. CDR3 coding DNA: TGTGCCAGCAGCTTAGTGCCCGGGGGGTCCTACGAGCAGTACTTC. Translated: CASSLVPGGSYEQYF. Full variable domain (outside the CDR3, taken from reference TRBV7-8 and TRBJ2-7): GAGVSQSPRYKVAKRGQDVALRCDPISGHVSLFWYQQALGQGPEFLTYFQNEAQLDKSGLPSDRFFAERPEGSVSTLKIQRTQQEDSAVYLCASSLVPGGSYEQYFGPGTRLTVT.

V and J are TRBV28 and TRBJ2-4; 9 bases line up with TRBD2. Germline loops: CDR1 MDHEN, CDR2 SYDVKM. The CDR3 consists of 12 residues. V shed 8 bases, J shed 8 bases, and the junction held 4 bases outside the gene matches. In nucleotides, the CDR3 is TGTGCCAGCGAAGCGGGGGGAGACATTCAGTACTTC. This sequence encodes CASEAGGDIQYF.

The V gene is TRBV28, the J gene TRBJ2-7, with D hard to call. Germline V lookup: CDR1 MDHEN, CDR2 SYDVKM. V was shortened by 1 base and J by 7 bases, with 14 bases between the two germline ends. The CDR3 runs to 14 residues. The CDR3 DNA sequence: TGTGCCAGCAGTTTATATACAGCCATAGGGGAGCAGTACTTC. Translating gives CASSLYTAIGEQYF.

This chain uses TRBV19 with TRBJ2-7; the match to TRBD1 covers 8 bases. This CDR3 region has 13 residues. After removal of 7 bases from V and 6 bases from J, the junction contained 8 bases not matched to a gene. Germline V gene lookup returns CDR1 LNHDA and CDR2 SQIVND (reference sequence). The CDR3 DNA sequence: TGTGCCAGTAACCCCAGGGGGCCCGGCGAGCAGTACTTC. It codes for CASNPRGPGEQYF.

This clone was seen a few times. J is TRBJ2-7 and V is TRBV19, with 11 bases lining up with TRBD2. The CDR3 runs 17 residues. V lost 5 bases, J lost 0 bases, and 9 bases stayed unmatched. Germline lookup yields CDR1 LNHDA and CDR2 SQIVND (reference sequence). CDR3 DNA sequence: TGTGCCAGTAGTCGTGGGATAGCGGGAGGGAGCTCCTACGAGCAGTACTTC. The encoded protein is CASSRGIAGGSSYEQYF.

In nucleotides, the CDR3 is TGTGCCAGCAGCTTGTTTTTTGCAGACGCCTACGAGCAGTACTTC. Amino acids: CASSLFFADAYEQYF. The chain recombines TRBV5-6 with TRBJ2-7; no clear D. The length of the CDR3 is 15 residues. Per germline, CDR1 SGHDT and CDR2 YYEEEE. Trimming removed 1 base from V and 2 bases from J, with 13 bases in between.

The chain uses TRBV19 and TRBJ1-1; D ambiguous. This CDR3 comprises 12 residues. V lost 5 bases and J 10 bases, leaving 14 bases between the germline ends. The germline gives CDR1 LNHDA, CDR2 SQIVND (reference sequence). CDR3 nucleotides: TGTGCCAGTAGTCCCCATGGAGGGCGAGCTTTCTTT. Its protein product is CASSPHGGRAFF.

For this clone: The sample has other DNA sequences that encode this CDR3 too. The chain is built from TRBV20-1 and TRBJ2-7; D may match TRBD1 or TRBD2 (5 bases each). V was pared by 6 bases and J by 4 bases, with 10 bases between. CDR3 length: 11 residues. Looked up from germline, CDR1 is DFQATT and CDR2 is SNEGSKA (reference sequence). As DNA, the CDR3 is TGCAGTGCGAGGGGTGCGTACGAGCAGTACTTC. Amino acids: CSARGAYEQYF.

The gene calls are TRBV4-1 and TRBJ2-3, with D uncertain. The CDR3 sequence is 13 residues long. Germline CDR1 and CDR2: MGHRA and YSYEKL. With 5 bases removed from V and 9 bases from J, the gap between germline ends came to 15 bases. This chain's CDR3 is CASSWEGMGTQYF. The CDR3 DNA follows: TGCGCCAGCAGCTGGGAAGGGATGGGAACGCAGTATTTT.

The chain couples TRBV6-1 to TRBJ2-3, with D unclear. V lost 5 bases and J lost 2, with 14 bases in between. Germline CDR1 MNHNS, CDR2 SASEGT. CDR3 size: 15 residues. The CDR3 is CASSIDNWNTDTQYF. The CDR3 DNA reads TGTGCCAGCAGTATAGACAACTGGAACACAGATACGCAGTATTTT.

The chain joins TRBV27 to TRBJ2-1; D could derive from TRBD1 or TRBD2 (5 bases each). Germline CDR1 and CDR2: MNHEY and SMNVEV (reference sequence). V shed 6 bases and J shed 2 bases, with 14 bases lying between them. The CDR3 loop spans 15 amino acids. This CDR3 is CASSLGAPTYNEQFF. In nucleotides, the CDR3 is TGTGCCAGCAGCCTCGGGGCACCGACCTACAATGAGCAGTTCTTC.

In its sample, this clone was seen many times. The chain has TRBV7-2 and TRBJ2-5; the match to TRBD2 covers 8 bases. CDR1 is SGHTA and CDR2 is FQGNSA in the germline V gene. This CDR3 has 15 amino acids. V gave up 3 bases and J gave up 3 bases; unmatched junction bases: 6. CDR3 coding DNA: TGTGCCAGCAGCTTTTTCGGACTAGCTGAAGAGACCCAGTACTTC. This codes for CASSFFGLAEETQYF.